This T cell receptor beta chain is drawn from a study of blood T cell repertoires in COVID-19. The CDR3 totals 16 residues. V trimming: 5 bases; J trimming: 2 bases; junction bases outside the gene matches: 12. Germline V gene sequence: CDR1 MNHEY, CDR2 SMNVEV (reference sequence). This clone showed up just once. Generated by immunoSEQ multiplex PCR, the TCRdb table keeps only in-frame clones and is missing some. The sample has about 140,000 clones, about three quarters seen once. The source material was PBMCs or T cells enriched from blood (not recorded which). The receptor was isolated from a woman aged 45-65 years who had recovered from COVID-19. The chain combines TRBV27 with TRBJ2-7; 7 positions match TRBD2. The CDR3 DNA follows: TGTGCCAGCAGTAAATATTTGGGGGGGTCGGCCTACGAGCAGTACTTC. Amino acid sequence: CASSKYLGGSAYEQYF.